Listed here are 20 T cell receptor beta chains from one sample, sequenced in a study of blood T cell repertoires in COVID-19. Repertoires were generated with immunoSEQ multiplex PCR, while TCRdb's copy carries only in-frame clones and drops some. The table has 180,000 or so clones, about 87% seen once. The sample consisted of peripheral blood. The receptor source for this set is a man aged 18 to 30 with active or convalescent COVID-19.

The CDR3 is CASSSKSGVNTEAFF. The CDR3 region has the DNA TGTGCCAGCAGCTCCAAGTCCGGGGTGAACACTGAAGCTTTCTTT. The chain recombines TRBV9 with TRBJ1-1, with D hard to call. The V end was cut by 4 bases, the J end by 0 bases, with 13 bases between. The CDR3 is 15 amino acids. The germline V gene has CDR1 SGDLS and CDR2 YYNGEE. Full variable domain (rest looked up from reference TRBV9 and TRBJ1-1): DSGVTQTPKHLITATGQRVTLRCSPRSGDLSVYWYQQSLDQGLQFLIQYYNGEERAKGNILERFSAQQFPDLHSELNLSSLELGDSALYFCASSSKSGVNTEAFFGQGTRLTVV.

V gene TRBV6-5 combines with J gene TRBJ2-5; D uncertain. V dropped 10 bases and J dropped 1 base, with 13 bases sitting between them. The CDR3 covers 13 residues. CDR1 and CDR2 (germline): MNHEY, SVGAGI. For the CDR3, the DNA is TGTGCCACAGCGATTATCTTCCAAGAGACCCAGTACTTC. Translated: CATAIIFQETQYF.

This clone was recorded once. This chain joins TRBV6-5 and TRBJ1-4, with unresolved D. The CDR3 is 12 amino acids. Germline V lookup: CDR1 MNHEY, CDR2 SVGAGI. The V end was cut by 5 bases, the J end by 6 bases, with 7 bases between. Written as DNA, the CDR3 is TGTGCCAGCAGTCTAGGTCATGAAAAACTGTTTTTT. Encoded protein: CASSLGHEKLFF.

V usage is TRBV19 and J usage is TRBJ1-5, with D possibly matching TRBD1 (6 bases). CDR1 is LNHDA, CDR2 SQIVND, per germline (reference sequence). Trimming removed 7 bases at V and 3 bases at J, with 28 bases between. The CDR3 runs to 19 residues. The CDR3 region is CASTASLSWGRFPNQPQHF. CDR3 DNA: TGTGCCAGTACAGCTTCTCTGTCGTGGGGGCGATTCCCCAATCAGCCCCAGCATTTT.

V gene TRBV24-1 combines with J gene TRBJ2-1, with TRBD1 identical over 8 bases. Losses at the gene ends were 5 bases for V and 7 bases for J; bases not matched to a gene: 6. Germline V gene data show CDR1 as KGHDR and CDR2 as SFDVKD. This CDR3 contains 14 residues. CDR3 DNA sequence: TGTGCCACCAGTGTAGGACAGGGTGTGAATGAGCAGTTCTTC. It translates to CATSVGQGVNEQFF.

V usage is TRBV7-9 and J usage is TRBJ1-1; possibly TRBD1 for D (5 bases). This CDR3 contains 16 residues. The germline V gene has CDR1 SEHNR and CDR2 FQNEAQ (reference sequence). V shed 2 bases and J shed 2 bases, with 15 bases lying between them. The CDR3 DNA is TGTGCCAGCAGCTTATCACGGGGGATCGGCAACACTGAAGCTTTCTTT. Translating gives CASSLSRGIGNTEAFF.

The chain has TRBV28 and TRBJ1-5; 9 bases align to TRBD1. This CDR3 region has 14 residues. The ends lost 7 bases at V and 9 bases at J; junction bases unmatched: 10. Germline V gives CDR1 MDHEN, CDR2 SYDVKM. The CDR3 loop reads CASIPGQGRRPQHF. The CDR3 DNA sequence: TGTGCCAGCATCCCGGGACAGGGAAGGAGGCCCCAGCATTTT.

The J gene is TRBJ1-2, the V gene TRBV2; D gene unclear. Germline CDR1 and CDR2: SNHLY and FYNNEI. Trimming removed 7 bases at V and 4 bases at J, with 10 bases between. The CDR3 has 12 residues. CDR3 loop: CASNPVGYGYTF. CDR3 coding DNA: TGTGCCAGCAACCCGGTCGGCTATGGCTACACCTTC.

The chain uses TRBV15 and TRBJ1-5; the D is unclear. The germline gives CDR1 LNHNV, CDR2 YYDKDF (reference sequence). The CDR3 covers 15 residues. Deletions cut 1 base from V and 4 bases from J, with 11 bases between. The CDR3 protein is CATSRGAGENQPQHF. The DNA of the CDR3 is TGTGCCACCAGCAGAGGGGCTGGGGAGAATCAGCCCCAGCATTTT.

The chain recombines TRBV5-1 with TRBJ1-2; TRBD1 matches 7 bases. The CDR3 sequence is 17 residues long. Germline lookup yields CDR1 SGHRS and CDR2 YFSETQ. The J segment lost 2 bases and the V segment lost 5 bases, leaving 15 bases of the junction unmatched. DNA of the CDR3: TGCGCCAGCAGACCGGAGCTAGGACAGGAGCCCAACTATGGCTACACCTTC. Translation gives CASRPELGQEPNYGYTF.

The count of this clone is one. V usage is TRBV7-8 and J usage is TRBJ2-7; D is perhaps TRBD1 (7 bases). The CDR3 runs 13 residues. Germline V gene sequence: CDR1 SGHVS, CDR2 FQNEAQ. The V and J ends lost 5 bases and 3 bases respectively, with 11 bases between them. CDR3 coding DNA: TGTGCCAGCAGCCGGCGGGACAGCTACGAGCAGTACGTC. Protein product: CASSRRDSYEQYV.

This CDR3 is CASSYSFPEDQPQHF. Written as DNA, the CDR3 is TGTGCCAGCAGTTACTCTTTCCCGGAGGATCAGCCCCAGCATTTT. The J gene is TRBJ1-5, the V gene TRBV6-6, with D unclear. Trimming removed 0 bases at V and 5 bases at J, with 11 bases between. This CDR3 spans 15 amino acids. CDR1 and CDR2 from the germline V gene are MNHNY and SVGAGI (reference sequence).

The chain links TRBV5-1 to TRBJ2-2; TRBD1 matches 7 bases. The CDR3 sequence is 15 residues long. The germline V gene encodes CDR1 SGHRS and CDR2 YFSETQ. V dropped 2 bases and J dropped 3; count of bases not matched to a gene: 4. Written as DNA, the CDR3 is TGCGCCAGCAGCTTCGACAGGGTTGACACCGGGGAGCTGTTTTTT. Encoded protein: CASSFDRVDTGELFF.

V and J are TRBV4-2 and TRBJ2-1; D perhaps matches TRBD2 (6 bases). The CDR3 runs to 16 residues. The V end lost 1 base, the J end lost 7 bases, and 17 bases lay between the germline ends. CDR1 and CDR2 from the germline V gene are LGHNA and YNFKEQ. CDR3 sequence reads: CASSQVVRGALNEQFF. CDR3 DNA: TGTGCCAGCAGCCAAGTGGTTCGCGGGGCTCTTAATGAGCAGTTCTTC.

The V call is TRBV5-1, the J call TRBJ1-6; 8 nucleotides line up with TRBD1. Losses at the gene ends were 3 bases for V and 10 bases for J; bases not matched to a gene: 9. The CDR3 spans 15 residues. Germline V gene data show CDR1 as SGHRS and CDR2 as YFSETQ. CDR3 in amino acids: CASSSDRGARSPLHF. CDR3 DNA sequence: TGCGCCAGCAGCTCCGACAGGGGCGCCCGGTCACCCCTCCACTTT.

The chain has TRBV27 and TRBJ2-7; 14 nucleotides agree with TRBD2. The V segment lost 6 bases and the J segment 1 base; nucleotides outside the gene matches: 5. The CDR3 sequence is 16 residues long. CDR1 is MNHEY and CDR2 is SMNVEV in the germline V gene (reference sequence). The CDR3 is CASRPGTSGRSYEQYF. The CDR3 bases are TGTGCCAGCAGACCGGGGACTAGCGGGAGATCCTACGAGCAGTACTTC.

The V gene is TRBV4-1, the J gene TRBJ2-1, with D unresolved. The CDR3 is 16 residues long. Trimming removed 1 base from V and 0 bases from J, with 10 bases in between. Germline CDR1 reads MGHRA; CDR2 reads YSYEKL. The CDR3 bases are TGCGCCAGCAGCCAAGTGAGTGGTCGCTCCTACAATGAGCAGTTCTTC. Translating gives CASSQVSGRSYNEQFF.

The genes are TRBV11-3 and TRBJ1-1, with a tentative D call TRBD1 (5 bases). V lost 5 bases and J lost 2, with 15 bases in between. Germline V gives CDR1 SGHNT, CDR2 YENEEA. There are 15 residues in the CDR3. The CDR3 loop reads CASSLGAYGNTEAFF. The CDR3 nucleotides are TGTGCCAGCAGCCTAGGGGCTTATGGAAACACTGAAGCTTTCTTT. The full variable domain, with the rest looked up from reference TRBV11-3 and TRBJ1-1, is EAGVVQSPRYKIIEKKQPVAFWCNPISGHNTLYWYLQNLGQGPELLIRYENEEAVDDSQLPKDRFSAERLKGVDSTLKIQPAELGDSAVYLCASSLGAYGNTEAFFGQGTRLTVV.

This sequence joins TRBV14 and TRBJ1-4, with D unresolved. This CDR3 spans 14 amino acids. Trimming removed 1 base from V and 7 bases from J, with 10 bases in between. Germline CDR1 and CDR2: SGHDN and FVKESK. The CDR3 sequence is CASSQVERGEKLFF. The CDR3 DNA sequence: TGTGCCAGCAGCCAAGTTGAACGGGGTGAAAAACTGTTTTTT.

V and J are TRBV5-6 and TRBJ2-2, with 8 bases fitting TRBD1. The CDR3 is made up of 16 amino acids. Germline CDR1 and CDR2: SGHDT and YYEEEE. After removal of 4 bases from V and 0 bases from J, the junction contained 5 bases not matched to a gene. The CDR3 bases are TGTGCCAGCAGCCAATACAGGGGGACGAACACCGGGGAGCTGTTTTTT. Its translation: CASSQYRGTNTGELFF.